Listed below are T cell receptor beta chains from one sample, sequenced in a study of T cells in Graves' hyperthyroidism and ophthalmopathy. TCRdb processed the multiplex PCR reads anew with MiXCR; each CDR3 protein has one entry. This sample carries almost 600,000 distinct CDR3 sequences, over 11% of them seen once, and the ten largest clones take under 7%. Sequenced: blood. Receptors originate from a woman in her twenties or thirties with Graves' hyperthyroidism that later progressed to Graves' ophthalmopathy. Both conserved end residues are part of each CDR3. The D gene is left open where the match is weak. Only some rows state a clone size, as once, few, many or a class for expanded clones.

clone size,J gene,D gene,V gene,CDR3 DNA,CDR3 protein
many,TRBJ1-4,TRBD1,TRBV30,TGTGCCTGGTCTGAGGGGGCACACGGTAATGAAAAACTGTTTTTT,CAWSEGAHGNEKLFF
once,TRBJ2-1,TRBD1,TRBV9,TGTGCCAGCAGCGCCCGGGACAGCTCCTACAATGAGCAGTTCTTC,CASSARDSSYNEQFF
many,TRBJ2-5,.,TRBV7-2,TGTGCCAGCAGCTTCCAGGGAGGCCAAGAGACCCAGTACTTC,CASSFQGGQETQYF
few,TRBJ2-1,.,TRBV7-3,TGTGCCAGCAGCTTAAAACCGGGAACCTACAATGAGCAGTTCTTC,CASSLKPGTYNEQFF
many,TRBJ1-1,.,TRBV10-3,TGTGCCATCAGGACCGGGGATGGCACTGAAGCTTTCTTT,CAIRTGDGTEAFF
many,TRBJ1-2,.,TRBV6-1,TGTGCCAGCAGTGAATATGACGTTCGGGGGTATGGCTACACCTTC,CASSEYDVRGYGYTF
few,TRBJ2-2,.,TRBV20-1,TGCAGTGCTAGAAGCGGAGGAGACACCGGGGAGCTGTTTTTT,CSARSGGDTGELFF
.,TRBJ2-7,TRBD2,TRBV20-1,TGCAGTGCTAGAGTGGGACTAGCGGATCACAATGAGCAGTACTTC,CSARVGLADHNEQYF
few,TRBJ2-3,.,TRBV20-1,TGCAGTGCAATTAGCACAGATACGCAGTATTTT,CSAISTDTQYF
many,TRBJ2-2,TRBD2,TRBV19,TGTGCCAGTAGTATACTCGGGACTACCTACACCGGGGAGCTGTTTTTT,CASSILGTTYTGELFF
many,TRBJ2-3,.,TRBV20-1,TGCAGTGCTAGTGGTGTCAGCCGGACGCAGTATTTT,CSASGVSRTQYF
few,TRBJ2-1,TRBD2,TRBV9,TGTGCCAGCAGCGTGGGGACTAGCGGGAGTCTCTACAATGAGCAGTTCTTC,CASSVGTSGSLYNEQFF
many,TRBJ1-5,.,TRBV12-3/TRBV12-4,TGTGCCAGCACTCGTGCTGGCAATCAGCCCCAGCATTTT,CASTRAGNQPQHF
.,TRBJ2-7,.,TRBV6-2/TRBV6-3,TGTGCCAGCAGTTACTCCCGCCTGCAGCGGGTGTATCACTCCTACGAGCAGTACTTC,CASSYSRLQRVYHSYEQYF